This T cell receptor (beta chain) derives from a study of long-term antiretroviral therapy in people with HIV. Findings and caveats of the study: Drawn between the mid-2000s and the late 2010s, the blood was possibly obtained under older ART regimens. Increased diversity was seen after ART, yet it remained lower than in transplant donor controls. Clones that expanded before ART (that is, prior to treatment) dominated the repertoire at all time points.

V was shortened by 6 bases and J by 0 bases, with 18 bases between the two germline ends. This CDR3 is 17 amino acids long. Germline CDR1 and CDR2: MNHEY and SMNVEV (reference sequence). The immunoSEQ assay was v3.0, run at survey level. Sequencing set out to capture about 40,000-50,000 T-cell genomes per sample. The data were produced by immunoSEQ multiplex PCR, yet TCRdb's version contains in-frame clones alone and is incomplete. The sample comprises roughly 35,000 clones, around 94% of which are singletons, and approximately 3.7% rests with the top ten. About this clone: Its antigen is unknown.

The chain has TRBV27 and TRBJ1-5; TRBD1 might be the D (5 bases). This specimen was unsorted PBMCs, taken more than 5 years after starting antiretroviral therapy. This TCR came from a woman aged 45 to 65 with HIV. The chain's CDR3 is CASRRGEVPYSNQPQHF. In nucleotides, the CDR3 is TGTGCCAGCAGGAGGGGTGAGGTCCCTTATAGCAATCAGCCCCAGCATTTT.